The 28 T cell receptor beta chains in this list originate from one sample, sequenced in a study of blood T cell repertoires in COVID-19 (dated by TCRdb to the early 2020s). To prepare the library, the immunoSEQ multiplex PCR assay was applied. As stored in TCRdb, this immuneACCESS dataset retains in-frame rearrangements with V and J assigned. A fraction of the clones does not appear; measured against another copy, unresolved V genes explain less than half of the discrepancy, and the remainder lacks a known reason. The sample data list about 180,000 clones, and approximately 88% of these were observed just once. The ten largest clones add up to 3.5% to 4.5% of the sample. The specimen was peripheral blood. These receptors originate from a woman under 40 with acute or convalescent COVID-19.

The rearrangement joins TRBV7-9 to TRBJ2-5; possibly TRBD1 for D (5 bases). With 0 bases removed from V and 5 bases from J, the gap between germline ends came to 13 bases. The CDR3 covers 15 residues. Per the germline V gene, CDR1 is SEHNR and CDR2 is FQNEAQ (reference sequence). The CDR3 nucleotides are TGTGCCAGCAGCTTAGCAGGGCAGGGTGAGGAGACCCAGTACTTC. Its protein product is CASSLAGQGEETQYF.

The CDR3 spells CASSLASGSLYNEQFF. CDR3 bases: TGTGCCAGCAGCTTGGCTAGCGGGAGTCTCTACAATGAGCAGTTCTTC. V is TRBV5-4 and J is TRBJ2-1, with 10 bases matching TRBD2. Trimming cost V 0 bases and J 3 bases; bases outside gene matches: 3. CDR3 size: 16 residues. The germline V gene has CDR1 SGHNT and CDR2 YYREEE (reference sequence).

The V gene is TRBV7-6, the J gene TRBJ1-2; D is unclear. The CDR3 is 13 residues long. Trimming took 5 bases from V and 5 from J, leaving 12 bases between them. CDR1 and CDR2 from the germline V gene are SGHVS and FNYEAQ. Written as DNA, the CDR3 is TGTGCCAGCAGCCCCCGGGGTGGGTATGGCTACACCTTC. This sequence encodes CASSPRGGYGYTF. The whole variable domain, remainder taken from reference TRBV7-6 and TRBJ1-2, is GAGVSQSPRYKVTKRGQDVALRCDPISGHVSLYWYRQALGQGPEFLTYFNYEAQQDKSGLPNDRFSAERPEGSISTLTIQRTEQRDSAMYRCASSPRGGYGYTFGSGTRLTVV.

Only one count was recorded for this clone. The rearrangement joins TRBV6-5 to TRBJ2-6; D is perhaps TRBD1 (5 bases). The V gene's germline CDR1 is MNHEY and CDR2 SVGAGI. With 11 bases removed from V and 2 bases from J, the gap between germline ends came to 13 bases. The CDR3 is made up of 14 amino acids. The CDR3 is CAGIQTAGANVLTF. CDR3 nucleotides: TGTGCCGGCATCCAGACAGCTGGGGCCAACGTCCTGACTTTC.

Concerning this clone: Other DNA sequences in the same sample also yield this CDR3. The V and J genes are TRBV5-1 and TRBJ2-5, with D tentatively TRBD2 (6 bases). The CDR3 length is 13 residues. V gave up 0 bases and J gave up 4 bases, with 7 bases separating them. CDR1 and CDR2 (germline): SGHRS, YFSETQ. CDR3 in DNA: TGCGCCAGCAGCTTGGGGGGAGGAGAGACCCAGTACTTC. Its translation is CASSLGGGETQYF.

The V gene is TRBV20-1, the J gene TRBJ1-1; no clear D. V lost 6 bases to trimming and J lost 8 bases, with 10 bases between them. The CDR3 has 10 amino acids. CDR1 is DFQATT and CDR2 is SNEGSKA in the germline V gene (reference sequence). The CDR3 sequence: CSARRVEAFF. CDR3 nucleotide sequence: TGCAGTGCACGGAGAGTAGAAGCTTTCTTT.

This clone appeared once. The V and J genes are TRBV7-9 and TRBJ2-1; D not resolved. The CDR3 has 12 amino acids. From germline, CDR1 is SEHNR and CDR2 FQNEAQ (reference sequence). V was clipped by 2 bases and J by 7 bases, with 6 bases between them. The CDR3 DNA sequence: TGTGCCAGCAGCTTACTTAATAATGAGCAGTTCTTC. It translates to CASSLLNNEQFF.

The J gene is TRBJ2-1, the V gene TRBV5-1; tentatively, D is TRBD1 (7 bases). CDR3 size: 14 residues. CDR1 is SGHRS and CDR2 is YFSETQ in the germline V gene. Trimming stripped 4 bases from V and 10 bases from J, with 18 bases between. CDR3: CASSPGQAEGEQFF. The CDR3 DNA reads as TGCGCCAGCAGCCCCGGACAGGCGGAGGGAGAGCAGTTCTTC.

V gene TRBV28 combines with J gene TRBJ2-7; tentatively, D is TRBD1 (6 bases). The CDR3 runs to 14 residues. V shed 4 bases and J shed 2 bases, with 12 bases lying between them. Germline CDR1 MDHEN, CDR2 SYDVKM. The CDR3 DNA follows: TGTGCCAGCAGTTCGAGGACAGCAACCTACGAGCAGTACTTC. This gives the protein CASSSRTATYEQYF.

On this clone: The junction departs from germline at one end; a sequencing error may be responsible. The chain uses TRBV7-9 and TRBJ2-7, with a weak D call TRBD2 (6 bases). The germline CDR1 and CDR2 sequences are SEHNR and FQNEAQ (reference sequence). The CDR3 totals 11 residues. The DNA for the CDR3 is TGTGCCAGCAGCGCAGGCCGGGAGCTTAACTTC. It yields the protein CASSAGRELNF.

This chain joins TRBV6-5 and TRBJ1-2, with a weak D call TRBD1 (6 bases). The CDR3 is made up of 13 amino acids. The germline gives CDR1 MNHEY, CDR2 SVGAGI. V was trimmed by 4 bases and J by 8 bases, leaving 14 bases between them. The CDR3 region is CASSSRQDRGYTF. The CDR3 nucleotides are TGTGCCAGCAGTTCCCGACAGGACCGCGGCTACACCTTC.

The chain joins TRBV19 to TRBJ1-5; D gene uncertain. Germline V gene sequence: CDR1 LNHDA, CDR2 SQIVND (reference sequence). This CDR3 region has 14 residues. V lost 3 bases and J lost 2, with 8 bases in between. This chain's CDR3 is CASSILGGNQPQHF. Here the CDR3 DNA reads TGTGCCAGTAGTATCTTGGGAGGCAATCAGCCCCAGCATTTT.

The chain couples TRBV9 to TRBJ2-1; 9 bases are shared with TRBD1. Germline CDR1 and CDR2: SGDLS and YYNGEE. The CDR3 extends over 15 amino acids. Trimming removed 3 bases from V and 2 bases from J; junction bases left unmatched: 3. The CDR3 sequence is CASSEGTGTYNEQFF. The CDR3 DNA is TGTGCCAGCAGCGAGGGGACAGGGACCTACAATGAGCAGTTCTTC.

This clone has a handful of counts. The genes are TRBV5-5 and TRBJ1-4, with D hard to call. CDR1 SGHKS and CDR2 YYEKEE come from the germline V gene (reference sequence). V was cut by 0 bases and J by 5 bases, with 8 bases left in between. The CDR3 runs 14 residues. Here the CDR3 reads CASSLGRSNEKLFF. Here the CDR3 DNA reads TGTGCCAGCAGCTTGGGGAGGTCGAATGAAAAACTGTTTTTT.

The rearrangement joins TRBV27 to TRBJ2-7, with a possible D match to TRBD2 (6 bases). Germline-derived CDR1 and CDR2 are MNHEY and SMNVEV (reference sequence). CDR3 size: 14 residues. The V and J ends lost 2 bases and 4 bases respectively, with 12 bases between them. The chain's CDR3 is CASSLGGTVYEQYF. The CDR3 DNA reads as TGTGCCAGCAGTTTAGGGGGGACGGTATACGAGCAGTACTTC.

The CDR3 sequence: CASSLGQGGQGYEQYF. CDR3 nucleotides: TGTGCCAGCAGCTTGGGGCAAGGAGGACAGGGCTACGAGCAGTACTTC. The V gene is TRBV11-2, the J gene TRBJ2-7; 8 positions agree with TRBD1. V gave up 3 bases and J gave up 3 bases; unmatched junction bases: 10. The CDR3 sequence is 16 residues long. Germline V gene lookup returns CDR1 SGHAT and CDR2 FQNNGV.

This chain's CDR3 is CASSGTSHNEQFF. The CDR3 nucleotides are TGTGCCAGCAGCGGGACTAGCCACAATGAGCAGTTCTTC. The chain has TRBV28 and TRBJ2-1; TRBD2 aligns across 9 bases. This CDR3 has 13 amino acids. Per the germline V gene, CDR1 is MDHEN and CDR2 is SYDVKM. The V gene end was trimmed by 6 bases and the J gene end by 5 bases; junction bases not matched to a gene: 2.

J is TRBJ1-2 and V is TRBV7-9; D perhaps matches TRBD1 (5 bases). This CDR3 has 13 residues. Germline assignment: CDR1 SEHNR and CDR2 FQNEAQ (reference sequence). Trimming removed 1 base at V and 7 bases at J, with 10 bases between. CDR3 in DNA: TGTGCCAGCAGCTTAGTCTCAGGGTTTGGCTACACCTTC. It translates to CASSLVSGFGYTF. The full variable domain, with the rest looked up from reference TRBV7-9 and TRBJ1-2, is DTGVSQNPRHKITKRGQNVTFRCDPISEHNRLYWYRQTLGQGPEFLTYFQNEAQLEKSRLLSDRFSAERPKGSFSTLEIQRTEQGDSAMYLCASSLVSGFGYTFGSGTRLTVV.

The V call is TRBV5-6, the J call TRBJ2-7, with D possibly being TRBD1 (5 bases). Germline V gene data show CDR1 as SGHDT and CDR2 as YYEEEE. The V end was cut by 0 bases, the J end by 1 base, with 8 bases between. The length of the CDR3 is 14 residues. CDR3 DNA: TGTGCCAGCAGCTTGGGGACAAGATCCTACGAGCAGTACTTC. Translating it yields CASSLGTRSYEQYF.

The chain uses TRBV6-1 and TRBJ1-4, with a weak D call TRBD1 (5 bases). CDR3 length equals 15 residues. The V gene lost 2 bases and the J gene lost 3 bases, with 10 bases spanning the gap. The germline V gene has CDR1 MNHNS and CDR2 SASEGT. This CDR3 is CASSETGRANEKLFF. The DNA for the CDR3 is TGTGCCAGCAGTGAAACGGGCAGGGCTAATGAAAAACTGTTTTTT.

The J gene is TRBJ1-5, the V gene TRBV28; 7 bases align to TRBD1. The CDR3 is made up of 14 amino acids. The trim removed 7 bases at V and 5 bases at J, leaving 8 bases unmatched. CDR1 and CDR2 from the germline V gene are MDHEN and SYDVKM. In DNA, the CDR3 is TGTGCCAGCAACATTAAGACAGGGTATCAGCCCCAGCATTTT. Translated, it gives CASNIKTGYQPQHF.

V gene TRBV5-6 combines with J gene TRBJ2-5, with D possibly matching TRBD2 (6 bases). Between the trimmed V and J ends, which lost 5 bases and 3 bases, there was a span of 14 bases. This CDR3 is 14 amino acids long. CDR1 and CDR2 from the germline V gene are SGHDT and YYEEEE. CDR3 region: CASRFGSWEETQYF. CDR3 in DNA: TGTGCCAGCAGATTCGGGAGTTGGGAAGAGACCCAGTACTTC.

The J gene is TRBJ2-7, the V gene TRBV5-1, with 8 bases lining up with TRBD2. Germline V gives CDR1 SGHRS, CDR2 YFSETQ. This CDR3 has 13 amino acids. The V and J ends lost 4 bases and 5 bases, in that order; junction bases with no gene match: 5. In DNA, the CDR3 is TGCGCCAGCAGCCCGGGAGGGCCCAACGAGCAGTACTTC. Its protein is CASSPGGPNEQYF.

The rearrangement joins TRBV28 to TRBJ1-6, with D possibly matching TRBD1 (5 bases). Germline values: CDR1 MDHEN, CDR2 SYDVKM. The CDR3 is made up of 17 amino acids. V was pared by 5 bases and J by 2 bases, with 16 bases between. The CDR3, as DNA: TGTGCCAGCAGTCCCCTCTCAGGGCAGGCCTATAATTCACCCCTCCACTTT. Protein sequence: CASSPLSGQAYNSPLHF.

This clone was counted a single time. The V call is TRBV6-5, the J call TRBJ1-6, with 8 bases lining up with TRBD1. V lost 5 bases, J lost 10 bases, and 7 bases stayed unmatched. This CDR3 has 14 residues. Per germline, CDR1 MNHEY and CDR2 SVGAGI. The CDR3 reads CASSISTGESPLHF. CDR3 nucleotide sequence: TGTGCCAGCAGTATATCGACAGGGGAATCACCCCTCCACTTT.

CDR3 sequence reads: CASSQSQTGQYF. The CDR3 DNA follows: TGCGCCAGCAGTCAATCACAGACAGGGCAGTATTTT. This chain connects TRBV23-1 to TRBJ2-3; D might be TRBD1 (6 bases). TRBV23-1 is given ORF status, its function remaining uncertain. The length of the CDR3 is 12 residues. V gave up 0 bases and J gave up 11 bases, with 9 bases separating them.

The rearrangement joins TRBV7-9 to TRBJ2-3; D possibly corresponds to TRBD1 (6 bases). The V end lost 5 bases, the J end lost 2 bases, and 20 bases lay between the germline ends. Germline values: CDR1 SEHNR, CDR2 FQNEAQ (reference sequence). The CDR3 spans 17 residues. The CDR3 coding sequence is TGTGCCAGCAGCCCCCTACCGACAGGAGCCTTCACAGATACGCAGTATTTT. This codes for CASSPLPTGAFTDTQYF. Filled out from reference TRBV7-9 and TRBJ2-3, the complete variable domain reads DTGVSQNPRHKITKRGQNVTFRCDPISEHNRLYWYRQTLGQGPEFLTYFQNEAQLEKSRLLSDRFSAERPKGSFSTLEIQRTEQGDSAMYLCASSPLPTGAFTDTQYFGPGTRLTVL.

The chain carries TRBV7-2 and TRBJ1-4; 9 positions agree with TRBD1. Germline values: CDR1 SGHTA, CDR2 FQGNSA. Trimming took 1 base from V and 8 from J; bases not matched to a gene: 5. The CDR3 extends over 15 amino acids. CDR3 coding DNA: TGTGCCAGCAGCTTAGGGGACAGGGACGAGGAAAAACTGTTTTTT. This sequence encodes CASSLGDRDEEKLFF. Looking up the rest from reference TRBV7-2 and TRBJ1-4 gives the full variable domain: GAGVSQSPSNKVTEKGKDVELRCDPISGHTALYWYRQSLGQGLEFLIYFQGNSAPDKSGLPSDRFSAERTGGSVSTLTIQRTQQEDSAVYLCASSLGDRDEEKLFFGSGTQLSVL.